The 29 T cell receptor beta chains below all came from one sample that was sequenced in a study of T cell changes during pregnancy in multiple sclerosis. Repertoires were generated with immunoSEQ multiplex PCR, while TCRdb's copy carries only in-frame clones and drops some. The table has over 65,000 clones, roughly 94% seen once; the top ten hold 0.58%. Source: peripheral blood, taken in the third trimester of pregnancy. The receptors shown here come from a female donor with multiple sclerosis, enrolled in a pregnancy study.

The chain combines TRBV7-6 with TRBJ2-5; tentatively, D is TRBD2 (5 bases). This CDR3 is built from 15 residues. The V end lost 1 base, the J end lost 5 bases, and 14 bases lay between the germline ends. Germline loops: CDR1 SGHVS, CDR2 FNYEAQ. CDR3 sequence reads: CASSLVGVGRETQYF. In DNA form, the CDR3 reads TGTGCCAGCAGCTTAGTCGGGGTAGGCCGGGAGACCCAGTACTTC.

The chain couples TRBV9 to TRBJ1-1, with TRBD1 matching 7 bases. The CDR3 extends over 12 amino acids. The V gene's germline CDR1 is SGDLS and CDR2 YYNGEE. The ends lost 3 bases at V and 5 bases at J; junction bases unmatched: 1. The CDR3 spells CASSAGGTEAFF. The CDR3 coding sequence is TGTGCCAGCAGCGCAGGGGGAACTGAAGCTTTCTTT.

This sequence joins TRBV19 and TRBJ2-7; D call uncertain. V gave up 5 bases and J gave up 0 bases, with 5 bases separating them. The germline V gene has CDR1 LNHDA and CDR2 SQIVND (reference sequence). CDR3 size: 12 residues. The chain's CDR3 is CASSLSSYEQYF. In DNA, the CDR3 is TGTGCCAGTAGTCTCAGCTCCTACGAGCAGTACTTC.

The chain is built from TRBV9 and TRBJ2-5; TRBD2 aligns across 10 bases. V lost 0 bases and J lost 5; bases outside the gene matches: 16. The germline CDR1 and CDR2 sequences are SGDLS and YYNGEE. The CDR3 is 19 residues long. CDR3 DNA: TGTGCCAGCAGCGTAGTGCCAGCGGGGGGGCAGATCTCAAGGGAGACCCAGTACTTC. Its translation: CASSVVPAGGQISRETQYF.

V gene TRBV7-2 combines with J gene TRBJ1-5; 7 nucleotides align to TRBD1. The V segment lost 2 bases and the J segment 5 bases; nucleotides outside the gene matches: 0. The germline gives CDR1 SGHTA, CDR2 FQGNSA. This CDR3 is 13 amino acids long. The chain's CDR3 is CASSLQGDQPQHF. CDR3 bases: TGTGCCAGCAGCTTACAGGGGGATCAGCCCCAGCATTTT.

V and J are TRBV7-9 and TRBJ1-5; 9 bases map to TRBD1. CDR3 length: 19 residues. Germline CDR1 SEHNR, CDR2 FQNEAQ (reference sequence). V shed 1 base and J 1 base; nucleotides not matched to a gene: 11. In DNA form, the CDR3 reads TGTGCCAGCAGCTTAGGGGCCCAAGGACAGGGGATGAGCAATCAGCCCCAGCATTTT. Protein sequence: CASSLGAQGQGMSNQPQHF.

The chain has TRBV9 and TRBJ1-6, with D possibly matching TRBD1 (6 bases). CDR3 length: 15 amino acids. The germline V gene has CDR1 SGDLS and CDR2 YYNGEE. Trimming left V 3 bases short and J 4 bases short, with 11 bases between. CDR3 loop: CASSGRQAYNSPLHF. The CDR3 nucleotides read TGTGCCAGCAGCGGACGACAGGCTTATAATTCACCCCTCCACTTT.

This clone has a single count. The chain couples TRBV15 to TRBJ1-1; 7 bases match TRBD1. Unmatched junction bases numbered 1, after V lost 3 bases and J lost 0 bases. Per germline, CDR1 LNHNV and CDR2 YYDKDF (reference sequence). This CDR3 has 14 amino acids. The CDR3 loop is CATSRDRLNTEAFF. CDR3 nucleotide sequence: TGTGCCACCAGCAGGGACAGGCTGAACACTGAAGCTTTCTTT.

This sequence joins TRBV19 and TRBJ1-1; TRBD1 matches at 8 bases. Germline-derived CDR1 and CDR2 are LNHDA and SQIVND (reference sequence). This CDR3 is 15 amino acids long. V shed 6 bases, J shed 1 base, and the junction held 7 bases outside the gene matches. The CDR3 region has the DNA TGTGCCAGTAGGCGAGAGGACAGGGCGAACACTGAAGCTTTCTTT. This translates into CASRREDRANTEAFF.

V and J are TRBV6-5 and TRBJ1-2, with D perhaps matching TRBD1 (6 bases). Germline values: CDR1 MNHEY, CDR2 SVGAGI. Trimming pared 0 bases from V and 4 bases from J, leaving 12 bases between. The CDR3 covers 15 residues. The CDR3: CASSYSPPGVYGYTF. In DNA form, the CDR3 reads TGTGCCAGCAGTTACTCCCCCCCAGGGGTCTATGGCTACACCTTC.

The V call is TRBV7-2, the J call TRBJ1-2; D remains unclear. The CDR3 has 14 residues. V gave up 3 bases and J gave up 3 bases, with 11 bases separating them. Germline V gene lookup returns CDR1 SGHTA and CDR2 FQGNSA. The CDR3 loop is CASSFQPGDYGYTF. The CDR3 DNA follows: TGTGCCAGCAGCTTTCAACCAGGTGACTATGGCTACACCTTC.

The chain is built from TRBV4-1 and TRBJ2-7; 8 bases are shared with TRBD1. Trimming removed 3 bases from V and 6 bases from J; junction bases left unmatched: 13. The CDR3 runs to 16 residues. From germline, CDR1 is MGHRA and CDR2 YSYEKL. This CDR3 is CASSQHLQGAKFEQYF. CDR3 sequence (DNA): TGCGCCAGCAGCCAGCACCTTCAGGGGGCGAAATTCGAGCAGTACTTC.

Here the CDR3 reads CATSNREFQETQYF. The CDR3 DNA reads TGTGCCACCTCGAACCGGGAGTTCCAAGAGACCCAGTACTTC. This chain links TRBV28 with TRBJ2-5, with a tentative D call TRBD2 (6 bases). Germline V CDR1 and CDR2: MDHEN, SYDVKM. This CDR3 is built from 14 residues. The ends were cut back, 10 bases at V and 1 base at J, with 16 bases in the middle.

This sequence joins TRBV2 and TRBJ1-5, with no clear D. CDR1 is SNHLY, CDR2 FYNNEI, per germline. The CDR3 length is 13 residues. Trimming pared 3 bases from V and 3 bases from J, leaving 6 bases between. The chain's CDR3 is CASSDHNNQPQHF. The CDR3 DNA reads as TGTGCCAGCAGTGATCACAACAATCAGCCCCAGCATTTT.

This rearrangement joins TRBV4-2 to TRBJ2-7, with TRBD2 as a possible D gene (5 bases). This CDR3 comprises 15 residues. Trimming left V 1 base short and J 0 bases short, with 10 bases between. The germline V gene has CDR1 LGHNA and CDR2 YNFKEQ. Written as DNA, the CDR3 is TGTGCCAGCAGCCAAGGAGCGGTTTCCTCCTACGAGCAGTACTTC. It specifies CASSQGAVSSYEQYF.

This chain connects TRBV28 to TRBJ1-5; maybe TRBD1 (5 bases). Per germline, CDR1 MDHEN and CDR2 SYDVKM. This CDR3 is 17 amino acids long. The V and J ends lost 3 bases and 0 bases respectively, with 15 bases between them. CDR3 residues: CASSLGSGLPSNQPQHF. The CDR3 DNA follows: TGTGCCAGCAGTTTGGGGTCAGGGTTACCTAGCAATCAGCCCCAGCATTTT.

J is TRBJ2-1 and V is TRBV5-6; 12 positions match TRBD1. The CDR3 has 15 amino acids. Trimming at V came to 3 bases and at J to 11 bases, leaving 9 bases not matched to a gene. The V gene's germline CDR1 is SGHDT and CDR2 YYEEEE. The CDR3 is CASSSPGQGAPQQFF. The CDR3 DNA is TGTGCCAGCAGCTCCCCGGGACAGGGGGCGCCTCAGCAGTTCTTC.

Written as DNA, the CDR3 is TGTGCCAGCAGTCAAGGGACAGGGAAATTCAATGGCTACACCTTC. Translation gives CASSQGTGKFNGYTF. The chain links TRBV2 to TRBJ1-2; 9 bases agree with TRBD1. The germline V gene has CDR1 SNHLY and CDR2 FYNNEI. This CDR3 has 15 amino acids. Unmatched junction bases numbered 10, after V lost 5 bases and J lost 6 bases.

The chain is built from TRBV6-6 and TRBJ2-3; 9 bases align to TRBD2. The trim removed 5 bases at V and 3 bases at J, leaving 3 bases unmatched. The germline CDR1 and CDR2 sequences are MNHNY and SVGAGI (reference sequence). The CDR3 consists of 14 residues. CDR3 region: CASSRGGATDTQYF. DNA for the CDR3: TGTGCCAGCAGTCGCGGGGGGGCGACAGATACGCAGTATTTT.

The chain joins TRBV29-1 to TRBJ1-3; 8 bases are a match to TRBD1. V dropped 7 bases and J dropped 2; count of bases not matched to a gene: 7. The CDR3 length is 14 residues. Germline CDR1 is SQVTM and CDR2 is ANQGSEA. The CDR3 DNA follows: TGCAGCGGTGTTCAGGGGGCAACTGGAAACACCATATATTTT. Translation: CSGVQGATGNTIYF.

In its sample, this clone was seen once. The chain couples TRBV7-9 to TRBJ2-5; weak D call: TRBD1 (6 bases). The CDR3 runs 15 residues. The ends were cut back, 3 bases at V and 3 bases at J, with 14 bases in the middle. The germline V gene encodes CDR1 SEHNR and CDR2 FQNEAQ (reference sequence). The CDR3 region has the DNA TGTGCCAGCAGCTTTACCGGGACACGTAAAGAGACCCAGTACTTC. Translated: CASSFTGTRKETQYF.

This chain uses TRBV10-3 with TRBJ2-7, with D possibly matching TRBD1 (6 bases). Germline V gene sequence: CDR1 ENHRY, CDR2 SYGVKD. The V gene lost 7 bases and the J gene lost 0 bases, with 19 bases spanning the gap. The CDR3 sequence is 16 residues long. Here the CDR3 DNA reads TGTGCCATCAAGGACGACAGGTGGAGGTCCTCCTACGAGCAGTACTTC. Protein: CAIKDDRWRSSYEQYF.

This chain's CDR3 is CAGGGSSHNEQFF. The CDR3 nucleotides are TGTGCCGGTGGCGGGAGCTCTCACAATGAGCAGTTCTTC. This rearrangement joins TRBV7-9 to TRBJ2-1, with 7 nucleotides matching TRBD2. V shed 11 bases and J 5 bases; nucleotides not matched to a gene: 9. The V gene's germline CDR1 is SEHNR and CDR2 FQNEAQ (reference sequence). The CDR3 has 13 residues.

CDR3: CASSLGDRLGTANTGELFF. The DNA of the CDR3 is TGTGCCAGCAGCTTAGGGGACCGTTTAGGGACAGCGAACACCGGGGAGCTGTTTTTT. V usage is TRBV7-3 and J usage is TRBJ2-2; TRBD1 agrees at 7 bases. Per the germline V gene, CDR1 is SGHTA and CDR2 is FQGTGA. Trimming at V came to 2 bases and at J to 0 bases, leaving 12 bases not matched to a gene. This CDR3 has 19 residues.

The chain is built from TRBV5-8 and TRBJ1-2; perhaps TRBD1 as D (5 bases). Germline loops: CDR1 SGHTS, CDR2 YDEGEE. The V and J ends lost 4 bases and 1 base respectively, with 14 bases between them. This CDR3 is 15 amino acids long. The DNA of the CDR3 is TGTGCCAGCAGCAGAACAGGCGATCATAACTATGGCTACACCTTC. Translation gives CASSRTGDHNYGYTF.

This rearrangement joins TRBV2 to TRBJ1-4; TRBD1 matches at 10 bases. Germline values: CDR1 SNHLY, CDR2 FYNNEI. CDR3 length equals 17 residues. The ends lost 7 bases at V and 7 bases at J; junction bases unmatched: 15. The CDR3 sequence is CASILDRGREEGEKLFF. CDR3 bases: TGTGCCAGCATCCTAGACAGGGGGCGGGAGGAAGGTGAAAAACTGTTTTTT.

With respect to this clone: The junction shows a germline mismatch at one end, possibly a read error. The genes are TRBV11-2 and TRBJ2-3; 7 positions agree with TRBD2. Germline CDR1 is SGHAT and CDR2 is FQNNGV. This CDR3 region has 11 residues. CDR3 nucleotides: TGTGCCAGCAGCTCTGCGGGGGACTTGGGTTTT. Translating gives CASSSAGDLGF.

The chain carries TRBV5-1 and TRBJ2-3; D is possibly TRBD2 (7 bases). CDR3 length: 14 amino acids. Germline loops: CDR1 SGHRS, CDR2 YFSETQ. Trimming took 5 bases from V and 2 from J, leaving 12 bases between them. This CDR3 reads CASRGGAPTDTQYF. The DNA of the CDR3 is TGCGCCAGCAGGGGGGGGGCGCCCACAGATACGCAGTATTTT.

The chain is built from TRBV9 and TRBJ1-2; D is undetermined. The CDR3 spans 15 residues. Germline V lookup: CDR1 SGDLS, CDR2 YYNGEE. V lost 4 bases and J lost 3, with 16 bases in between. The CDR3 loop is CASSSTPSHYYGYTF. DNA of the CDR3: TGTGCCAGCAGCTCGACACCCAGCCACTACTATGGCTACACCTTC.